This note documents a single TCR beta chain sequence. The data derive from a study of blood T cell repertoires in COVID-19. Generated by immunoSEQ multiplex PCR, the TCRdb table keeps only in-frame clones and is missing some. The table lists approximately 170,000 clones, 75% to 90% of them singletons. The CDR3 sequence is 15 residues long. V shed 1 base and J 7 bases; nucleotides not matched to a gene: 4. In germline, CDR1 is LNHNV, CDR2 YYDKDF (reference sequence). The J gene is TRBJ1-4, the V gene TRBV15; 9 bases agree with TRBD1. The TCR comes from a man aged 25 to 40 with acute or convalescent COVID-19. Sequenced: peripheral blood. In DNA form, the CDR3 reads TGTGCCACCAGCAGAGGGGGACAGGGAGGTGAAAAACTGTTTTTT. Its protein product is CATSRGGQGGEKLFF.